The entry below describes one TCR beta chain. These data come from a study of blood T cell repertoires in COVID-19. The length of the CDR3 is 13 residues. The ends were cut back, 4 bases at V and 4 bases at J, with 11 bases in the middle. Germline CDR1 and CDR2: LNHDA and SQIVND (reference sequence). Here immunoSEQ multiplex PCR was the method, and the copy in TCRdb shows in-frame clones only, minus some. Of approximately 45,000 clones in the sample, about 90% were seen once. This rearrangement joins TRBV19 to TRBJ2-7; possible D gene TRBD1, 6 bases. This receptor was identified in an elderly woman with COVID-19, enrolled during active disease. Sequenced material: peripheral blood. The CDR3 sequence is CASSKARGYEQYF. CDR3 DNA sequence: TGTGCCAGTAGTAAGGCCAGGGGATACGAGCAGTACTTC. Full variable domain (missing parts from reference TRBV19 and TRBJ2-7): DGGITQSPKYLFRKEGQNVTLSCEQNLNHDAMYWYRQDPGQGLRLIYYSQIVNDFQKGDIAEGYSVSREKKESFPLTVTSAQKNPTAFYLCASSKARGYEQYFGPGTRLTVT.